This T cell receptor beta chain was found in a study of blood T cell repertoires in COVID-19. Study information: T cells, B-cell-depleted T cells, or PBMCs provided the cDNA or gDNA that served as material.

Assignment of participants to cohorts was predicated upon participant-reported clinical history. The assay was immunoSEQ multiplex PCR, and TCRdb's table has in-frame clones only and misses some. The repertoire includes some 300,000 clones, roughly nine tenths of them detected once, and roughly a tenth sits in the top ten. The germline V gene encodes CDR1 SGDLS and CDR2 YYNGEE. V trimming: 0 bases; J trimming: 5 bases; junction bases outside the gene matches: 2. The CDR3 sequence is 14 residues long. The sample consisted of PBMCs or T cells enriched from blood (not recorded which). This chain connects TRBV9 to TRBJ2-1; 7 nucleotides align to TRBD2. The TCR comes from a woman in her thirties who had recovered from COVID-19. CDR3 DNA sequence: TGTGCCAGCAGCGTAGGACTAGCAGACAATGAGCAGTTCTTC. Translated: CASSVGLADNEQFF. Based on the CDR3 plus reference TRBV9 and TRBJ2-1, the full variable domain is DSGVTQTPKHLITATGQRVTLRCSPRSGDLSVYWYQQSLDQGLQFLIQYYNGEERAKGNILERFSAQQFPDLHSELNLSSLELGDSALYFCASSVGLADNEQFFGPGTRLTVL.